Presented here are 7 T cell receptor beta chains from one specimen sequenced in a study of T cell responses to AZD1222 COVID-19 vaccine. The method was immunoSEQ multiplex PCR; TCRdb's version includes in-frame clones alone and lacks a portion of them. The repertoire consists of about 78,000 clones, with approximately 90% occurring once and the leading ten covering around 3.4%. The specimen comprised peripheral blood, sampled 28 days after the second AZD1222 dose. Every receptor here comes from an adult who received the AZD1222 COVID-19 vaccine.

This clone has a single count. The chain links TRBV4-2 to TRBJ2-7; 8 nucleotides align to TRBD1. The CDR3 sequence is 16 residues long. Per germline, CDR1 LGHNA and CDR2 YNFKEQ. J was trimmed by 4 bases and V by 1 base; bases with no gene match: 9. The CDR3 loop is CASSQAEQGGLYEQYF. DNA of the CDR3: TGTGCCAGCAGCCAAGCTGAACAGGGGGGCTTGTACGAGCAGTACTTC.

The rearrangement joins TRBV5-6 to TRBJ2-1; TRBD1 matches at 8 bases. The CDR3 totals 16 residues. CDR1 is SGHDT, CDR2 YYEEEE, per germline. V shed 2 bases and J 7 bases; nucleotides not matched to a gene: 11. CDR3 in amino acids: CASSFWAGTGLNEQFF. The CDR3 DNA is TGTGCCAGCAGCTTCTGGGCCGGGACAGGCCTTAATGAGCAGTTCTTC.

This rearrangement joins TRBV5-1 to TRBJ1-1; D is uncertain. The germline V and J ends were trimmed by 0 bases and 1 base, with 7 bases remaining between them. The CDR3 is made up of 14 amino acids. Germline CDR1 reads SGHRS; CDR2 reads YFSETQ. The CDR3 coding sequence is TGCGCCAGCAGCTTGGGCCCCTCGAACACTGAAGCTTTCTTT. Translation gives CASSLGPSNTEAFF. Based on the CDR3 plus reference TRBV5-1 and TRBJ1-1, the full variable domain is KAGVTQTPRYLIKTRGQQVTLSCSPISGHRSVSWYQQTPGQGLQFLFEYFSETQRNKGNFPGRFSGRQFSNSRSEMNVSTLELGDSALYLCASSLGPSNTEAFFGQGTRLTVV.

This chain uses TRBV5-1 with TRBJ1-2; the match to TRBD1 covers 7 bases. The CDR3 covers 14 residues. Germline values: CDR1 SGHRS, CDR2 YFSETQ. V lost 0 bases, J lost 5 bases, and 4 bases stayed unmatched. The CDR3: CASSLAQGGYGYTF. CDR3 DNA: TGCGCCAGCAGCTTGGCCCAGGGGGGATATGGCTACACCTTC.

The chain couples TRBV7-2 to TRBJ1-5; possible D gene TRBD1, 5 bases. V was trimmed by 3 bases and J by 3 bases, leaving 12 bases between them. The CDR3 sequence is 15 residues long. Germline-derived CDR1 and CDR2 are SGHTA and FQGNSA. The CDR3 sequence is CASSFGAGPNQPQHF. CDR3 nucleotide sequence: TGTGCCAGCAGCTTCGGGGCTGGCCCCAATCAGCCCCAGCATTTT.

The chain recombines TRBV2 with TRBJ1-2, with TRBD1 matching 8 bases. CDR1 is SNHLY, CDR2 FYNNEI, per germline. With V trimmed by 6 bases and J by 5 bases, 5 bases remained unmatched. CDR3 size: 13 residues. CDR3 DNA sequence: TGTGCCAGCAGCGACAGGGGTGGATATGGCTACACCTTC. Amino acids: CASSDRGGYGYTF.

The chain carries TRBV10-3 and TRBJ1-1, with D perhaps matching TRBD1 (6 bases). Looked up from germline, CDR1 is ENHRY and CDR2 is SYGVKD. CDR3 length: 16 amino acids. V was pared by 2 bases and J by 4 bases, with 17 bases between. The CDR3 here is CAISETAGAKSTEAFF. The CDR3 nucleotides are TGTGCCATCAGTGAGACGGCGGGGGCTAAGAGCACTGAAGCTTTCTTT.